A single T cell receptor (beta chain) is shown here with its context. V lost 4 bases, J lost 0 bases, and 17 bases lay in between. The germline CDR1 and CDR2 sequences are SGDLS and YYNGEE. The CDR3 extends over 18 amino acids. The sample originates from a study of blood T cell repertoires in COVID-19. The authors' processing: Counts of nucleated cells, estimated from reference gene primer amplification, were obtained. The table came from immunoSEQ multiplex PCR; TCRdb's copy has only in-frame clones and leaves some out. The DNA was the basis for D and trimming; V, J and clone size are from that table. Among some 100,000 clones listed, more than 70% were seen once.

The sample was peripheral blood. This chain links TRBV9 with TRBJ2-6; D is uncertain. The sequence was obtained from a woman under 40 with acute or convalescent COVID-19. Here the CDR3 reads CASSPSVVPSSGANVLTF. The CDR3 DNA reads as TGTGCCAGCAGCCCTTCGGTCGTACCGAGCTCTGGGGCCAACGTCCTGACTTTC.